This T cell receptor (beta chain) was identified during a study of cytomegalovirus exposure and HLA in healthy donors. The overall study: It was reported in a later analysis that the same platform had been used for the 120 validation repertoires as for the 550 to 750 first-cohort repertoires.

In its sample, this clone was seen a few times. The antigen remains undetermined. Study-level points and caveats: Many donors carried some public TCRs, although rarity characterized most TCR sequences. The study recorded 150 to 200 TCR beta chains that were cytomegalovirus-associated. It was found in a later analysis that first-cohort TCR clusters tended to co-occur in the 95 to 150 validation repertoires.

Assay: immunoSEQ multiplex PCR; the TCRdb copy retains only in-frame clones and omits some. The table lists 200,000 or so clones, approximately 80% of them singletons. The material sequenced was PBMCs. The sequence was collected from a young woman in good health and CMV-seropositive.

The DNA of the CDR3 is TGTGCCAGCAGTGATCCGGGACAGGTTCGGATGGATGAGCAGTTCTTC. Translated, it gives CASSDPGQVRMDEQFF. The chain carries TRBV2 and TRBJ2-1, with 8 positions matching TRBD1. Germline CDR1 SNHLY, CDR2 FYNNEI. With V trimmed by 3 bases and J by 8 bases, 12 bases remained unmatched. The CDR3 runs to 16 residues.